This note documents a single TCR beta chain sequence. This sample stems from a study of shared clonotypes between healthy human individuals. Repertoires were generated with immunoSEQ multiplex PCR, while TCRdb's copy carries only in-frame clones and drops some. The repertoire has about 2.3 million clones, around 92% of them found once; the top ten carry about 0.41%. The CDR3 runs 14 residues. V was clipped by 3 bases and J by 7 bases, with 10 bases between them. Germline assignment: CDR1 KGHSH and CDR2 LQKENI. This receptor was identified in a man between 18 and 29 years old in good health. Some clones in this sample may be carry-over from other donors' samples. The genes are TRBV18 and TRBJ1-6; a possible D gene is TRBD1 (6 bases). The sequencing input was naive CD4+ T cells from PBMCs. Stated subset: CD45RA+ positively selected. For the CDR3, the DNA is TGTGCCAGCTCACCGGACAGTAAAAATTCACCCCTCCACTTT. Translation gives CASSPDSKNSPLHF. Based on the CDR3 plus reference TRBV18 and TRBJ1-6, the full variable domain is NAGVMQNPRHLVRRRGQEARLRCSPMKGHSHVYWYRQLPEEGLKFMVYLQKENIIDESGMPKERFSAEFPKEGPSILRIQQVVRGDSAAYFCASSPDSKNSPLHFGNGTRLTVT.